Shown below are 31 T cell receptor beta chains from a single sample sequenced in a study of T-cell memory formation after mild COVID-19. In TCRdb, the 5' RACE reads were re-called with MiXCR into one record per CDR3 protein. The sample shows about 340,000 distinct CDR3 sequences, roughly 20% of them seen only once. Sequenced sample: PBMCs or a T cell subset sorted from them (not recorded which). The receptors originated from an adult woman who had mild COVID-19 (a few samples of this study predate the infection). Cell type and time point are not known.

This clonotype occurred a few times. The chain carries TRBV5-1 and TRBJ1-1, with unresolved D. Trimming removed 3 bases at V and 1 base at J, with 10 bases between. CDR3 size: 14 residues. Germline V lookup: CDR1 SGHRS, CDR2 YFSETQ. This CDR3 is CASSYLGGNTEAFF. CDR3 bases: TGCGCCAGCAGCTACCTTGGAGGGAACACTGAAGCTTTCTTT. The whole variable domain, filled in from reference TRBV5-1 and TRBJ1-1, reads KAGVTQTPRYLIKTRGQQVTLSCSPISGHRSVSWYQQTPGQGLQFLFEYFSETQRNKGNFPGRFSGRQFSNSRSEMNVSTLELGDSALYLCASSYLGGNTEAFFGQGTRLTVV.

The V call is TRBV5-1, the J call TRBJ1-2; 10 bases map to TRBD1. The CDR3 is 15 residues long. CDR1 is SGHRS, CDR2 YFSETQ, per germline. After removal of 4 bases from V and 4 bases from J, the junction contained 7 bases not matched to a gene. The CDR3 region has the DNA TGCGCCAGCAGCCTGGACAGGGGGGAACTCTATGGCTACACCTTC. This sequence encodes CASSLDRGELYGYTF.

This clonotype was seen ten or more times. CDR3 sequence: CASSPPMGYGYTF. The DNA for the CDR3 is TGTGCCAGCAGCCCCCCCATGGGTTATGGCTACACCTTC. The V call is TRBV4-2, the J call TRBJ1-2; no clear D. The germline V gene encodes CDR1 LGHNA and CDR2 YNFKEQ. The CDR3 length is 13 residues. The V gene lost 4 bases and the J gene lost 5 bases, with 11 bases spanning the gap.

V gene TRBV18 combines with J gene TRBJ2-7, with D possibly matching TRBD1 (6 bases). The length of the CDR3 is 14 residues. Germline-derived CDR1 and CDR2 are KGHSH and LQKENI. Trimming took 10 bases from V and 3 from J, leaving 19 bases between them. The CDR3 sequence: CATPRSPGDYEQYF. The CDR3 DNA sequence: TGTGCCACCCCTCGGTCCCCAGGGGACTACGAGCAGTACTTC.

This clonotype turned up a few times. The chain links TRBV5-1 to TRBJ2-7; maybe TRBD2 (6 bases). Trimming shortened V by 5 bases and J by 4 bases, and 13 bases separated the two germline ends. The CDR3 has 13 residues. Germline V gene lookup returns CDR1 SGHRS and CDR2 YFSETQ. The DNA for the CDR3 is TGCGCCAGCAGTCCGGGACTGCTATACGAGCAGTACTTC. It is translated as CASSPGLLYEQYF.

DNA for the CDR3: TGCAGTGCTAGAATCCCCCTTGGCGGAAAACTGTTTTTT. Its translation: CSARIPLGGKLFF. The chain employs TRBV20-1 and TRBJ1-4; D gene ambiguous. The V end lost 2 bases, the J end lost 10 bases, and 14 bases lay between the germline ends. Germline V CDR1 and CDR2: DFQATT, SNEGSKA (reference sequence). This CDR3 region has 13 residues.

The chain has TRBV6-5 and TRBJ1-5, with D possibly being TRBD1 (5 bases). This CDR3 contains 13 residues. Trimming cost V 8 bases and J 3 bases, with 11 bases left between them. The germline gives CDR1 MNHEY, CDR2 SVGAGI. The CDR3 protein is CASQDSLNQPQHF. The DNA of the CDR3 is TGTGCCAGCCAAGACAGTCTCAATCAGCCCCAGCATTTT.

This clonotype has just a few counts. The chain employs TRBV24-1 and TRBJ2-1, with no clear D. V was clipped by 9 bases and J by 8 bases, with 22 bases between them. The CDR3 has 15 residues. From germline, CDR1 is KGHDR and CDR2 SFDVKD. The CDR3 region has the DNA TGTGCCACCCGCCGAACCGGTAGCAAAGGCGATGAGCAGTTCTTC. It yields the protein CATRRTGSKGDEQFF.

The chain combines TRBV24-1 with TRBJ2-1; D unclear. This CDR3 comprises 13 residues. The germline V gene has CDR1 KGHDR and CDR2 SFDVKD. Trimming pared 2 bases from V and 9 bases from J, leaving 10 bases between. This chain's CDR3 is CATSDSGGAEQFF. CDR3 in DNA: TGTGCCACCAGTGATTCGGGTGGAGCTGAGCAGTTCTTC.

This chain connects TRBV15 to TRBJ2-1, with D maybe TRBD1 (6 bases). V was clipped by 4 bases and J by 7 bases, with 11 bases between them. From germline, CDR1 is LNHNV and CDR2 YYDKDF (reference sequence). The CDR3 extends over 13 amino acids. The CDR3 reads CATSTERGNEQFF. The CDR3, as DNA: TGTGCCACCAGCACCGAAAGGGGGAATGAGCAGTTCTTC.

This clonotype was observed a few times. The CDR3 DNA sequence: TGTGCCAGCAGTTTCACAGGGGCTAGCAATCAGCCCCAGCATTTT. The encoded protein is CASSFTGASNQPQHF. The J gene is TRBJ1-5, the V gene TRBV12-3 or TRBV12-4; 7 bases are shared with TRBD1. J was trimmed by 0 bases and V by 3 bases; bases with no gene match: 2. The CDR3 sequence is 15 residues long.

This clonotype was recorded at least ten times. This sequence joins TRBV29-1 and TRBJ2-3; 7 bases match TRBD2. CDR1 and CDR2 from the germline V gene are SQVTM and ANQGSEA. Losses at the gene ends were 6 bases for V and 6 bases for J; bases not matched to a gene: 12. The CDR3 covers 14 residues. CDR3 loop: CSVNRRLASDTQYF. The CDR3 bases are TGCAGCGTCAATCGGAGACTAGCATCCGATACGCAGTATTTT.

The V call is TRBV7-9, the J call TRBJ1-2, with D perhaps TRBD1 (5 bases). The V gene's germline CDR1 is SEHNR and CDR2 FQNEAQ (reference sequence). Deletions cut 1 base from V and 2 bases from J, with 11 bases between. The CDR3 consists of 15 residues. CDR3: CASSLVLGRNYGYTF. Here the CDR3 DNA reads TGTGCCAGCAGCTTAGTCCTGGGGCGAAACTATGGCTACACCTTC.

V and J are TRBV5-6 and TRBJ2-3; weak D call: TRBD2 (6 bases). Germline CDR1 SGHDT, CDR2 YYEEEE. V was clipped by 4 bases and J by 2 bases, with 17 bases between them. The CDR3 totals 16 residues. In DNA, the CDR3 is TGTGCCAGCAGCACGAAAACGACTAGAATCACAGATACGCAGTATTTT. It yields the protein CASSTKTTRITDTQYF.

This chain uses TRBV7-9 with TRBJ1-1; D possibly corresponds to TRBD1 (5 bases). This CDR3 has 15 residues. Germline CDR1 is SEHNR and CDR2 is FQNEAQ (reference sequence). Deletions cut 3 bases from V and 0 bases from J, with 11 bases between. The CDR3 coding sequence is TGTGCCAGCAGCTTCCAGGGATCCATGAACACTGAAGCTTTCTTT. Protein product: CASSFQGSMNTEAFF. Using reference TRBV7-9 and TRBJ1-1 for the parts outside the CDR3, the full variable domain is DTGVSQNPRHKITKRGQNVTFRCDPISEHNRLYWYRQTLGQGPEFLTYFQNEAQLEKSRLLSDRFSAERPKGSFSTLEIQRTEQGDSAMYLCASSFQGSMNTEAFFGQGTRLTVV.

The V call is TRBV9, the J call TRBJ2-1; unclear D gene. CDR3 size: 15 residues. V shed 5 bases and J shed 4 bases, with 16 bases lying between them. Per the germline V gene, CDR1 is SGDLS and CDR2 is YYNGEE. The CDR3 nucleotides read TGTGCCAGCAGTCCCCTGGGCAGGAATTACAATGAGCAGTTCTTC. Encoded protein: CASSPLGRNYNEQFF.

This clonotype was seen a handful of times. V gene TRBV7-3 combines with J gene TRBJ2-2; 7 nucleotides line up with TRBD2. J was trimmed by 1 base and V by 8 bases; bases with no gene match: 1. The CDR3 totals 13 residues. CDR1 and CDR2 (germline): SGHTA, FQGTGA. The CDR3 sequence: CASGLVNTGELFF. CDR3 coding DNA: TGTGCCAGCGGACTAGTGAACACCGGGGAGCTGTTTTTT.

This clonotype was observed a few times. The chain has TRBV24-1 and TRBJ1-2; D not certain. The CDR3 runs to 12 residues. Germline-derived CDR1 and CDR2 are KGHDR and SFDVKD. V gave up 3 bases and J gave up 1 base, with 2 bases separating them. CDR3 coding DNA: TGTGCCACCAGTGATGATAACTATGGCTACACCTTC. Its translation is CATSDDNYGYTF.

This sequence joins TRBV6-5 and TRBJ1-1; D may be TRBD1 (5 bases). Germline V gives CDR1 MNHEY, CDR2 SVGAGI. The length of the CDR3 is 13 residues. V lost 6 bases and J 8 bases, leaving 16 bases between the germline ends. CDR3 sequence: CASRDRGWSEAFF. CDR3 nucleotide sequence: TGTGCCAGCAGAGATAGGGGTTGGAGCGAAGCTTTCTTT.

A few counts support this clonotype. This chain joins TRBV20-1 and TRBJ2-7; TRBD1 matches 7 bases. This CDR3 contains 12 residues. Germline assignment: CDR1 DFQATT and CDR2 SNEGSKA (reference sequence). V shed 5 bases and J 5 bases; nucleotides not matched to a gene: 6. The CDR3 spells CSADREGNEQYF. CDR3 in DNA: TGCAGTGCTGACAGGGAAGGGAACGAGCAGTACTTC.

This chain uses TRBV11-2 with TRBJ2-1; 8 bases line up with TRBD2. V shed 1 base, J shed 2 bases, and the junction held 4 bases outside the gene matches. Looked up from germline, CDR1 is SGHAT and CDR2 is FQNNGV. The CDR3 contains 16 residues. In DNA form, the CDR3 reads TGTGCCAGCAGCTTAGGAGCTAGCGGGCCCTACAATGAGCAGTTCTTC. It yields the protein CASSLGASGPYNEQFF. Full variable domain (outside the CDR3, taken from reference TRBV11-2 and TRBJ2-1): EAGVAQSPRYKIIEKRQSVAFWCNPISGHATLYWYQQILGQGPKLLIQFQNNGVVDDSQLPKDRFSAERLKGVDSTLKIQPAKLEDSAVYLCASSLGASGPYNEQFFGPGTRLTVL.

This clonotype was picked up a small number of times. V and J are TRBV25-1 and TRBJ1-2, with TRBD1 matching 7 bases. The V gene's germline CDR1 is MGHDK and CDR2 SYGVNS. This CDR3 region has 14 residues. Trimming cost V 4 bases and J 5 bases; bases outside gene matches: 7. The CDR3 here is CASSALGQVYGYTF. The CDR3, as DNA: TGTGCCAGCAGTGCCCTCGGACAGGTTTATGGCTACACCTTC.

V gene TRBV7-6 combines with J gene TRBJ1-1, with a weak D call TRBD1 (6 bases). Deletions cut 1 base from V and 5 bases from J, with 11 bases between. The CDR3 runs to 14 residues. Germline V gives CDR1 SGHVS, CDR2 FNYEAQ. The CDR3 DNA sequence: TGTGCCAGCAGCTTAGTGGACAGTTGGACTGAAGCTTTCTTT. Translated, it gives CASSLVDSWTEAFF.

The DNA for the CDR3 is TGCAGTGCTAGACCCACCCGGTCTACCTACGAGCAGTACTTC. This gives the protein CSARPTRSTYEQYF. This chain connects TRBV20-1 to TRBJ2-7; D uncertain. The CDR3 covers 14 residues. Between the trimmed V and J ends, which lost 2 bases and 2 bases, there was a span of 13 bases. The germline CDR1 and CDR2 sequences are DFQATT and SNEGSKA (reference sequence).

This clonotype has only a few counts. The gene calls are TRBV20-1 and TRBJ1-2; D remains ambiguous. Germline-derived CDR1 and CDR2 are DFQATT and SNEGSKA (reference sequence). The CDR3 is made up of 14 amino acids. V shed 7 bases and J shed 6 bases, with 21 bases lying between them. DNA of the CDR3: TGCAGTGTTCGAGGGCGGGTTTTGCTCAATGGCTACACCTTC. Translated: CSVRGRVLLNGYTF.

This chain uses TRBV20-1 with TRBJ2-1; either TRBD1 or TRBD2 may supply D (7 bases each). This CDR3 comprises 14 residues. Trimming stripped 6 bases from V and 5 bases from J, with 17 bases between. CDR1 is DFQATT, CDR2 SNEGSKA, per germline (reference sequence). The CDR3 protein is CSAPRGGDHNEQFF. The DNA of the CDR3 is TGCAGTGCCCCCAGGGGGGGCGACCACAATGAGCAGTTCTTC.

This clonotype was counted at least ten times. The rearrangement uses TRBV7-8 and TRBJ1-2; 7 bases are a match to TRBD1. The germline V gene has CDR1 SGHVS and CDR2 FQNEAQ. CDR3 length equals 18 residues. With 1 base clipped from V and 8 bases from J, the junction kept 19 bases outside the gene matches. In DNA form, the CDR3 reads TGTGCCAGCAGCTTAGGGGAGACAGGGTTTGCGCACCTGAGAGGCTACACCTTC. Translated, it gives CASSLGETGFAHLRGYTF.

The CDR3, as DNA: TGTGCCATCGGACAGGGCATGCGGCCCCAGCATTTT. It encodes CAIGQGMRPQHF. The rearrangement uses TRBV10-3 and TRBJ1-5, with TRBD1 matching over 8 bases. J lost 9 bases, V lost 8 bases, and 6 bases had no gene match. Germline loops: CDR1 ENHRY, CDR2 SYGVKD. The CDR3 consists of 12 residues.

The chain employs TRBV7-9 and TRBJ2-7; D unclear. V was pared by 5 bases and J by 2 bases, with 7 bases between. Germline V gene sequence: CDR1 SEHNR, CDR2 FQNEAQ (reference sequence). The CDR3 sequence is 12 residues long. CDR3 region: CASSRVPYEQYF. As DNA, the CDR3 is TGTGCCAGCAGCCGGGTGCCCTACGAGCAGTACTTC.

This clonotype was observed a single time. The J gene is TRBJ1-2, the V gene TRBV7-9, with D unclear. Germline CDR1 is SEHNR and CDR2 is FQNEAQ (reference sequence). This CDR3 region has 13 residues. Trimming cost V 3 bases and J 4 bases, with 9 bases left between them. The CDR3 loop reads CASSFTELYGYTF. CDR3 nucleotides: TGTGCCAGCAGCTTTACAGAACTCTATGGCTACACCTTC.

This clonotype was recorded a few times. J is TRBJ2-5 and V is TRBV7-9, with no clear D. The CDR3 length is 13 residues. Per germline, CDR1 SEHNR and CDR2 FQNEAQ (reference sequence). Trimming cost V 4 bases and J 5 bases, with 11 bases left between them. The CDR3 protein is CASSCDHCETQYF. CDR3 nucleotide sequence: TGTGCCAGCAGCTGTGATCACTGCGAGACCCAGTACTTC.